The 11 T cell receptor beta chains below all came from one sample that was sequenced in a study of blood T cell repertoires in COVID-19. The table came from immunoSEQ multiplex PCR; TCRdb's copy has only in-frame clones and leaves some out. The sample yields about 97,000 clones, around 86% seen once. What was sequenced was peripheral blood. The origin of the receptors is a man aged 45-65 years with active or convalescent COVID-19.

The chain has TRBV6-6 and TRBJ1-2; possible D gene TRBD1, 5 bases. The CDR3 totals 13 residues. Germline V gene data show CDR1 as MNHNY and CDR2 as SVGAGI (reference sequence). V lost 6 bases and J lost 0, with 8 bases in between. The CDR3 region is CASRGGSNYGYTF. The CDR3 DNA is TGTGCCAGCAGGGGGGGGTCTAACTATGGCTACACCTTC.

The rearrangement uses TRBV12-3 or TRBV12-4 and TRBJ1-1, with 10 bases lining up with TRBD1. The CDR3 contains 13 residues. Trimming removed 6 bases from V and 8 bases from J; junction bases left unmatched: 6. The CDR3 loop is CASSPRQGAEAFF. In nucleotides, the CDR3 is TGTGCCAGCAGCCCTAGACAGGGGGCCGAAGCTTTCTTT.

J is TRBJ2-3 and V is TRBV5-4; tentatively, D is TRBD1 (6 bases). The CDR3 contains 15 residues. The germline gives CDR1 SGHNT, CDR2 YYREEE (reference sequence). The V end lost 5 bases, the J end lost 0 bases, and 13 bases lay between the germline ends. This CDR3 reads CASRFSGTSTDTQYF. The CDR3 nucleotides read TGTGCCAGCAGGTTCTCCGGGACAAGCACAGATACGCAGTATTTT.

The DNA for the CDR3 is TGCGCCAGCAGCACCGGGACAGGGGGCACTGAAGCTTTCTTT. Amino acid sequence: CASSTGTGGTEAFF. The V call is TRBV5-1, the J call TRBJ1-1; TRBD1 matches 11 bases. Germline loops: CDR1 SGHRS, CDR2 YFSETQ. The CDR3 runs to 14 residues. V shed 4 bases and J 4 bases; nucleotides not matched to a gene: 3.

This chain connects TRBV19 to TRBJ2-6, with D unclear. CDR1 is LNHDA, CDR2 SQIVND, per germline (reference sequence). Trimming pared 6 bases from V and 0 bases from J, leaving 9 bases between. The CDR3 runs to 15 residues. The CDR3 region is CASRTQVSGANVLTF. As DNA, the CDR3 is TGTGCCAGTAGAACCCAGGTCTCTGGGGCCAACGTCCTGACTTTC.

The V call is TRBV9, the J call TRBJ2-6, with D unclear. Germline loops: CDR1 SGDLS, CDR2 YYNGEE. V lost 5 bases and J lost 3, with 6 bases in between. The CDR3 has 13 residues. The CDR3 DNA reads TGTGCCAGCAGATCTAGTGGGGCCAACGTCCTGACTTTC. This encodes CASRSSGANVLTF.

The J gene is TRBJ1-1, the V gene TRBV7-8; 7 nucleotides align to TRBD1. The CDR3 contains 14 residues. The germline CDR1 and CDR2 sequences are SGHVS and FQNEAQ. Losses at the gene ends were 4 bases for V and 0 bases for J; bases not matched to a gene: 2. CDR3 coding DNA: TGTGCCAGCAGCTCGGGGACAGTGAACACTGAAGCTTTCTTT. It codes for CASSSGTVNTEAFF.

This clone came up once. The CDR3, as DNA: TGTGCCAGCAGGGACCCGGACAGGCATCCCCAGCATTTT. Amino acid sequence: CASRDPDRHPQHF. The chain is built from TRBV2 and TRBJ1-5; 7 nucleotides align to TRBD1. From germline, CDR1 is SNHLY and CDR2 FYNNEI. The CDR3 runs to 13 residues. The junction had 9 bases not matched to a gene; V was cut back by 6 bases and J by 10 bases.

The V call is TRBV7-2, the J call TRBJ1-5; D not resolved. Germline V gives CDR1 SGHTA, CDR2 FQGNSA. The CDR3 length is 15 residues. V lost 5 bases, J lost 1 base, and 12 bases lay in between. The CDR3 DNA sequence: TGTGCCAGCAGCCAGATGCACGGGAGCAATCAGCCCCAGCATTTT. The encoded protein is CASSQMHGSNQPQHF.

The chain joins TRBV2 to TRBJ2-7, with D unclear. This CDR3 has 13 residues. Germline V gene data show CDR1 as SNHLY and CDR2 as FYNNEI. Trimming cost V 5 bases and J 3 bases, with 11 bases left between them. DNA of the CDR3: TGTGCCAGCAGTAGATCCCAGGACTACGAGCAGTACGTC. This translates into CASSRSQDYEQYV.

The V call is TRBV3-1 (or the pseudogene TRBV3-2), the J call TRBJ1-2; a possible D gene is TRBD1 (6 bases). The germline gives CDR1 LGHDT, CDR2 YNNKEL (reference sequence). The CDR3 consists of 13 residues. The germline V and J ends were trimmed by 4 bases and 5 bases, with 11 bases remaining between them. This CDR3 is CASSLYRDYGYTF. The CDR3, as DNA: TGTGCCAGCAGCCTATACAGGGATTATGGCTACACCTTC.